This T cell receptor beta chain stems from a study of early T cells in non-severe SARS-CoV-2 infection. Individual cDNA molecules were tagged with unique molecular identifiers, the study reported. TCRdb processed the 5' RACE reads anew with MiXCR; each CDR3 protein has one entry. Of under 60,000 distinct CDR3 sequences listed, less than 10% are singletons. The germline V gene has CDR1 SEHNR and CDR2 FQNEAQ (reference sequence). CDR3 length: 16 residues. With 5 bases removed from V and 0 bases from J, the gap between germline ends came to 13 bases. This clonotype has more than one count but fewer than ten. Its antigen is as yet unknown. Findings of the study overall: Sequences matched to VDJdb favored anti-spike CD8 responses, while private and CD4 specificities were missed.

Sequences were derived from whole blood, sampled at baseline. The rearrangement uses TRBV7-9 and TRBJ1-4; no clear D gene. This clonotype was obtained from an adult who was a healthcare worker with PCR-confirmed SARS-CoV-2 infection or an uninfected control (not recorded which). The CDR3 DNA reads TGTGCCAGCAGCCCTTTATGGAGTGCAACTAATGAAAAACTGTTTTTT. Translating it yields CASSPLWSATNEKLFF.